This entry lists 3 T cell receptor beta chains sequenced from one sample in a study of blood T cell repertoires in COVID-19. Some clones are missing from TCRdb's copy, which holds only in-frame ones; the method was immunoSEQ multiplex PCR. Of 250,000 or so clones listed, over 80% were seen once; the top ten hold approximately 3.5%. The sequenced sample consisted of PBMCs or T cells enriched from blood (not recorded which). Receptors were obtained from a woman aged 30 to 39 who had been exposed to COVID-19.

The genes are TRBV7-3 and TRBJ2-2; a weak D match, TRBD1 (5 bases). The CDR3 has 15 amino acids. Germline values: CDR1 SGHTA, CDR2 FQGTGA. With 0 bases removed from V and 4 bases from J, the gap between germline ends came to 9 bases. CDR3 protein: CASSLTGRTTGELFF. CDR3 DNA sequence: TGTGCCAGCAGCTTAACGGGGCGAACCACCGGGGAGCTGTTTTTT.

V usage is TRBV9 and J usage is TRBJ2-1; 12 bases map to TRBD2. V gave up 0 bases and J gave up 0 bases; unmatched junction bases: 10. The CDR3 extends over 20 amino acids. CDR1 is SGDLS and CDR2 is YYNGEE in the germline V gene. CDR3 residues: CASSVGLTSGRSSSYNEQFF. DNA of the CDR3: TGTGCCAGCAGCGTAGGGTTAACTAGCGGGAGGTCGAGCTCCTACAATGAGCAGTTCTTC.

This chain joins TRBV5-1 and TRBJ2-5; D perhaps matches TRBD2 (5 bases). This CDR3 is built from 14 residues. Germline V gene lookup returns CDR1 SGHRS and CDR2 YFSETQ. The V end was cut by 1 base, the J end by 3 bases, with 10 bases between. In nucleotides, the CDR3 is TGCGCCAGCAGCTTGCGGGGAGATGAAGAGACCCAGTACTTC. Amino acids: CASSLRGDEETQYF.